A selection of T cell receptor beta chains follows, all from one sample in a study of cytomegalovirus exposure and HLA in healthy donors. Sequenced by immunoSEQ multiplex PCR; TCRdb stores in-frame clones only, minus some. The sample has some 150,000 clones, approximately 70% seen once; the top ten hold about 2.2%. The specimen was PBMCs. The source of these receptors is a woman aged 55-70 years in good health and CMV-seropositive. CDR3s include the opening cysteine and the closing phenylalanine or tryptophan. A D gene is named only where the DNA matches it firmly. The size of a clone is reported for some rows only, either as once, few or many, or as a class for expanded clones.

cdr3_aa | cdr3_nt | j_call | v_call | clone_size | d_call
CASSLDGGELGYTF | TGCGCCAGCAGCTTGGACGGCGGCGAATTAGGCTACACCTTC | TRBJ1-2 | TRBV5-1 | few | NA
CASSPVGRGVYGYTF | TGTGCCAGCAGCCCCGTTGGCAGGGGCGTCTATGGCTACACCTTC | TRBJ1-2 | TRBV6-6 | NA | NA
CATTNRETSNQPQHF | TGTGCCACCACAAACAGGGAAACAAGCAATCAGCCCCAGCATTTT | TRBJ1-5 | TRBV19 | NA | NA
CASSLTSGLYEQYF | TGCGCCAGCAGCTTGACTAGCGGACTCTACGAGCAGTACTTC | TRBJ2-7 | TRBV5-1 | once | TRBD2
CASSVGQEETQYF | TGTGCCAGCAGTGTGGGGCAGGAAGAGACCCAGTACTTC | TRBJ2-5 | TRBV28 | NA | NA
CASSLEGTSVNTQYF | TGTGCCAGCAGCTTAGAAGGGACTAGCGTCAATACGCAGTATTTT | TRBJ2-3 | TRBV11-2 | NA | TRBD2
CASSYSLRIGYTF | TGTGCCAGCAGTTACTCCCTGCGGATTGGCTACACCTTC | TRBJ1-2 | TRBV6-5 | few | NA
CASRSKWRSTEAFF | TGTGCCAGCAGATCAAAATGGCGGAGCACTGAAGCTTTCTTT | TRBJ1-1 | TRBV5-8 | NA | NA
CASSPSTGNYGYTF | TGTGCCAGCAGCCCCTCGACAGGGAACTATGGCTACACCTTC | TRBJ1-2 | TRBV5-5 | NA | TRBD1
CAWSGQPNQPQHF | TGTGCCTGGAGCGGACAGCCCAATCAGCCCCAGCATTTT | TRBJ1-5 | TRBV30 | few | NA
CATRQGARTEAFF | TGTGCCACTCGACAGGGGGCGCGTACTGAAGCTTTCTTT | TRBJ1-1 | TRBV15 | few | TRBD1
CASRELASQETQYF | TGTGCCAGCAGGGAACTAGCGTCCCAAGAGACCCAGTACTTC | TRBJ2-5 | TRBV2 | few | TRBD2
CATDSGRAGTDTQYF | TGTGCCACCGATAGCGGGAGGGCCGGGACAGATACGCAGTATTTT | TRBJ2-3 | TRBV6-1 | NA | TRBD2
CASSRQVGSNQPQHF | TGTGCCAGCAGCCGACAGGTAGGTAGCAATCAGCCCCAGCATTTT | TRBJ1-5 | TRBV6-5 | NA | NA
CASSPGASGMVDTQYF | TGTGCCAGCTCACCAGGGGCTAGCGGGATGGTAGATACGCAGTATTTT | TRBJ2-3 | TRBV18 | NA | TRBD2
CASSSPYEQYF | TGTGCCAGCAGCTCCCCCTACGAGCAGTACTTC | TRBJ2-7 | TRBV28 | NA | NA
CASSYSGTGGYEQYF | TGTGCCAGCAGTTACTCGGGGACAGGGGGCTACGAGCAGTACTTC | TRBJ2-7 | TRBV6-5 | NA | TRBD1
CASRGTRGGGYTF | TGTGCCAGCAGGGGGACTCGGGGGGGTGGCTACACCTTC | TRBJ1-2 | TRBV28 | few | NA
CASSLAQGTEAFF | TGCGCCAGCAGCTTGGCCCAGGGCACTGAAGCTTTCTTT | TRBJ1-1 | TRBV5-1 | NA | NA
CASSFIGQVEAFF | TGTGCCAGCAGCTTTATAGGACAGGTTGAAGCTTTCTTT | TRBJ1-1 | TRBV7-3 | NA | TRBD1
CASSLGPALAADTQYF | TGTGCCAGCAGCTTGGGGCCGGCCCTAGCTGCAGATACGCAGTATTTT | TRBJ2-3 | TRBV5-4 | few | NA
CASSTTGGYEQYF | TGCGCCAGCAGCACGACAGGGGGCTACGAGCAGTACTTC | TRBJ2-7 | TRBV5-1 | NA | TRBD1
CAIRGSTGGKETQYF | TGTGCCATCAGAGGAAGCACGGGGGGCAAAGAGACCCAGTACTTC | TRBJ2-5 | TRBV10-3 | NA | NA
CASSGRRADEQYF | TGCGCCAGCAGCGGACGGAGGGCCGACGAGCAGTACTTC | TRBJ2-7 | TRBV5-1 | NA | NA
CASRERTELYF | TGTGCCAGCAGGGAAAGGACAGAACTGTACTTC | TRBJ2-7 | TRBV6-5 | NA | NA
CASSYSPTYEQYF | TGTGCCAGCAGTTACTCTCCCACCTACGAGCAGTACTTC | TRBJ2-7 | TRBV6-5 | NA | NA
CASKRDRASNQPQHF | TGTGCCAGCAAGAGGGACAGAGCCTCTAATCAGCCCCAGCATTTT | TRBJ1-5 | TRBV27 | NA | TRBD1
CASSLARTTNYGYTF | TGTGCCAGCAGCTTAGCTAGGACAACTAACTATGGCTACACCTTC | TRBJ1-2 | TRBV11-2 | once | NA
CSVEMLAGETQYF | TGCAGCGTTGAGATGCTAGCGGGAGAGACCCAGTACTTC | TRBJ2-5 | TRBV29-1 | NA | TRBD2
CASSQIVQGEGETQYF | TGCGCCAGCAGCCAAATAGTACAGGGGGAGGGCGAGACCCAGTACTTC | TRBJ2-5 | TRBV5-1 | NA | NA
CASSPGGGGQPQHF | TGTGCCAGCAGTCCGGGCGGGGGCGGTCAGCCCCAGCATTTT | TRBJ1-5 | TRBV27 | NA | NA